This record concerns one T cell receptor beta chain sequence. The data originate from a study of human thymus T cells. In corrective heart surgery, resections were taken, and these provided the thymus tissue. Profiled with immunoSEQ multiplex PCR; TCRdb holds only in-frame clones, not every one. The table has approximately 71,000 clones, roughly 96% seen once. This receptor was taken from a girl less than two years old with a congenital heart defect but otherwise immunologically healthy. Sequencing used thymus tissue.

The CDR3 coding sequence is TGTGCCAGCAGCTATCACGAGACAGGGCTCGGTGAAAAACTGTTTTTT. This encodes CASSYHETGLGEKLFF. This rearrangement joins TRBV7-8 to TRBJ1-4, with 7 bases matching TRBD1. The CDR3 consists of 16 residues. Losses at the gene ends were 4 bases for V and 7 bases for J; bases not matched to a gene: 12. The germline gives CDR1 SGHVS, CDR2 FQNEAQ.